The 5 T cell receptor beta chains below come from one sample, sequenced in a study of T cell responses to AZD1222 COVID-19 vaccine (dated by TCRdb to the early 2020s). The method behind the library was the immunoSEQ multiplex PCR assay. TCRdb provides this immuneACCESS table in a form limited to in-frame rearrangements. Some clones are lacking; in checked studies, under half of them reflect an unresolved V gene, and why the rest are absent is not known. The sample data list over 130,000 clones, and more than 70% of these were observed just once. In total, the top ten clones hold 3% to 4% of the sample. In the paper's terms, the time point label means: about 28 days (+/-7) after the second vaccine dose. The sample here was peripheral blood, taken 28 days after the second AZD1222 dose. The source of these receptors is an adult who received the AZD1222 COVID-19 vaccine.

The CDR3 bases are TGCGCCAGCAGCTTGGCATCAGGGGGAGGTGAAGCTTTCTTT. It specifies CASSLASGGGEAFF. The chain combines TRBV5-1 with TRBJ1-1, with 7 bases matching TRBD1. The V gene's germline CDR1 is SGHRS and CDR2 YFSETQ. This CDR3 has 14 amino acids. The J segment lost 7 bases and the V segment lost 0 bases, leaving 6 bases of the junction unmatched.

The rearrangement uses TRBV4-2 and TRBJ1-1; D is undetermined. The CDR3 length is 14 residues. The V and J ends lost 0 bases and 4 bases respectively, with 9 bases between them. Per the germline V gene, CDR1 is LGHNA and CDR2 is YNFKEQ. The CDR3 protein is CASSQDTGFTEAFF. The CDR3 nucleotides are TGTGCCAGCAGCCAAGATACCGGGTTCACTGAAGCTTTCTTT.

This chain joins TRBV27 and TRBJ1-5; a possible D gene is TRBD1 (6 bases). This CDR3 is built from 16 residues. With 5 bases removed from V and 7 bases from J, the gap between germline ends came to 21 bases. From germline, CDR1 is MNHEY and CDR2 SMNVEV (reference sequence). This chain's CDR3 is CASSPQQGSLDQPQHF. Here the CDR3 DNA reads TGTGCCAGCAGTCCCCAACAGGGTTCACTTGACCAGCCCCAGCATTTT.

The CDR3 here is CASSQATSGSYEQYF. The CDR3 nucleotides are TGTGCCAGCAGCCAAGCCACTAGCGGCTCCTACGAGCAGTACTTC. The chain is built from TRBV4-2 and TRBJ2-7, with 8 nucleotides matching TRBD2. J gave up 0 bases and V 1 base, and 2 bases lay outside the gene matches. This CDR3 comprises 15 residues. From germline, CDR1 is LGHNA and CDR2 YNFKEQ.

At least ten counts were recorded for this clone. This sequence joins TRBV3-1 (or the pseudogene TRBV3-2) and TRBJ1-2, with unresolved D. The germline V gene has CDR1 LGHDT and CDR2 YNNKEL (reference sequence). V lost 2 bases to trimming and J lost 2 bases, with 9 bases between them. The CDR3 consists of 14 residues. The DNA of the CDR3 is TGTGCCAGCAGCCAATCGTACCGCAACTATGGCTACACCTTC. Amino acids: CASSQSYRNYGYTF.